The 17 T cell receptor beta chains below all came from one sample that was sequenced in a study of blood T cell repertoires in COVID-19. Profiled with immunoSEQ multiplex PCR; TCRdb holds only in-frame clones, not every one. The sample carries approximately 210,000 clones, 84% recorded once. Sequencing input: peripheral blood. These TCRs come from an elderly woman with COVID-19, enrolled during active disease.

This clone showed up just a few times. The chain carries TRBV23-1 and TRBJ2-2; the D gene is possibly TRBD1 (6 bases). TRBV23-1 is given ORF status, its function remaining uncertain. V was clipped by 4 bases and J by 1 base, with 16 bases between them. This CDR3 is built from 17 residues. Written as DNA, the CDR3 is TGCGCCAGCAGTCTCTCCATCGGACAGCTGAACACCGGGGAGCTGTTTTTT. Protein: CASSLSIGQLNTGELFF.

The rearrangement links TRBV14 to TRBJ2-7, with TRBD1 as a possible D gene (6 bases). This CDR3 has 13 residues. Germline assignment: CDR1 SGHDN and CDR2 FVKESK. Trimming pared 2 bases from V and 7 bases from J, leaving 12 bases between. CDR3 DNA sequence: TGTGCCAGCAGCCAAACAGGGCGGAGGGAGCAGTACTTC. Encoded protein: CASSQTGRREQYF.

The table lists this clone with a few counts. The V and J genes are TRBV3-1 (or the pseudogene TRBV3-2) and TRBJ1-1, with 8 bases fitting TRBD1. The germline gives CDR1 LGHDT, CDR2 YNNKEL (reference sequence). This CDR3 region has 14 residues. V shed 0 bases, J shed 5 bases, and the junction held 2 bases outside the gene matches. In DNA, the CDR3 is TGTGCCAGCAGCCAAGACAGGGGGCGTACTGAAGCTTTCTTT. This sequence encodes CASSQDRGRTEAFF.

The V and J genes are TRBV12-5 and TRBJ2-7; unclear D gene. Germline CDR1 is LGHNT and CDR2 is FRNRAP. V lost 0 bases to trimming and J lost 5 bases, with 11 bases between them. This CDR3 region has 14 residues. The CDR3 DNA sequence: TGTGCTAGTGGTTTGGTACCCACACAAGACGAGCAGTACTTC. It is translated as CASGLVPTQDEQYF.

The chain recombines TRBV6-5 with TRBJ1-5; unclear D gene. The CDR3 has 14 residues. CDR1 MNHEY and CDR2 SVGAGI come from the germline V gene. Trimming stripped 4 bases from V and 6 bases from J, with 13 bases between. CDR3: CASSSRGRSQPQHF. Written as DNA, the CDR3 is TGTGCCAGCAGTTCCCGTGGCAGGTCTCAGCCCCAGCATTTT.

This clone is a singleton in its sample. This rearrangement joins TRBV9 to TRBJ2-3, with 11 bases identical to TRBD2. The germline gives CDR1 SGDLS, CDR2 YYNGEE. V lost 4 bases and J lost 2; bases outside the gene matches: 6. The CDR3 is 16 residues long. The CDR3 coding sequence is TGTGCCAGCAGCCACCGACTAGCGGGATTCACAGATACGCAGTATTTT. Its protein product is CASSHRLAGFTDTQYF.

The chain has TRBV6-5 and TRBJ2-5, with a weak D call TRBD1 (6 bases). The germline V gene encodes CDR1 MNHEY and CDR2 SVGAGI. Trimming stripped 6 bases from V and 5 bases from J, with 10 bases between. There are 12 residues in the CDR3. CDR3 sequence (DNA): TGTGCCAGCAGGCAGGGGAAGGAGACCCAGTACTTC. Translated, it gives CASRQGKETQYF.

A word on this clone: A junction boundary mismatches the germline segment, possibly from a read error. The rearrangement uses TRBV3-1 (or the pseudogene TRBV3-2) and TRBJ1-4; the D is unclear. CDR1 is LGHDT, CDR2 YNNKEL, per germline (reference sequence). The CDR3 spans 13 residues. The CDR3: CASSQDRLSLKIF. CDR3 DNA: TGTGCCAGCAGCCAAGACCGACTCAGCCTAAAAATTTTT.

V usage is TRBV10-3 and J usage is TRBJ2-7, with TRBD1 identical over 10 bases. Losses at the gene ends were 10 bases for V and 6 bases for J; bases not matched to a gene: 9. The germline gives CDR1 ENHRY, CDR2 SYGVKD. This CDR3 is built from 13 residues. The CDR3 here is CATLGDRGGEQYF. The CDR3 nucleotides read TGTGCCACCCTGGGGGACAGGGGTGGCGAGCAGTACTTC.

The CDR3 DNA is TGTGCCATCAGTATCGACAGAGCCTACGAGCAGTACTTC. It yields the protein CAISIDRAYEQYF. V gene TRBV10-3 combines with J gene TRBJ2-7, with a weak D call TRBD1 (5 bases). The CDR3 loop spans 13 amino acids. V was shortened by 5 bases and J by 2 bases, with 10 bases between the two germline ends. The germline CDR1 and CDR2 sequences are ENHRY and SYGVKD.

The chain combines TRBV2 with TRBJ1-1; D is undetermined. The V gene lost 7 bases and the J gene lost 1 base, with 4 bases spanning the gap. The CDR3 consists of 11 residues. From germline, CDR1 is SNHLY and CDR2 FYNNEI. The DNA for the CDR3 is TGTGCCAGCACCAAGAACACTGAAGCTTTCTTT. Protein sequence: CASTKNTEAFF.

V gene TRBV3-1 (or the pseudogene TRBV3-2) combines with J gene TRBJ1-6; D call uncertain. This CDR3 is 15 amino acids long. V was trimmed by 1 base and J by 9 bases, leaving 13 bases between them. Germline values: CDR1 LGHDT, CDR2 YNNKEL (reference sequence). CDR3 sequence: CASSQAGVGRSPLHF. In nucleotides, the CDR3 is TGTGCCAGCAGCCAAGCCGGGGTTGGGCGTTCACCCCTCCACTTT.

The chain couples TRBV29-1 to TRBJ1-2; D is unresolved. The V gene lost 4 bases and the J gene lost 0 bases, with 9 bases spanning the gap. This CDR3 has 13 amino acids. Germline V gene sequence: CDR1 SQVTM, CDR2 ANQGSEA. The CDR3, as DNA: TGCAGCGTTGTCTGGGGAGCTAACTATGGCTACACCTTC. It specifies CSVVWGANYGYTF.

CDR3 coding DNA: TGTGCCAGCATCAGACATTGGGGGGACGGGCAAGAGACCCAGTACTTC. Its protein is CASIRHWGDGQETQYF. The V call is TRBV2, the J call TRBJ2-5; perhaps TRBD2 as D (6 bases). V was trimmed by 7 bases and J by 2 bases, leaving 20 bases between them. Looked up from germline, CDR1 is SNHLY and CDR2 is FYNNEI. The CDR3 is 16 residues long.

The genes are TRBV4-1 and TRBJ1-5; D unresolved. V was shortened by 5 bases and J by 6 bases, with 11 bases between the two germline ends. CDR1 and CDR2 (germline): MGHRA, YSYEKL. This CDR3 contains 13 residues. The CDR3 loop is CASSEGRGQPQHF. The CDR3 nucleotides are TGCGCCAGCAGCGAAGGCCGGGGTCAGCCCCAGCATTTT.

V usage is TRBV3-1 (or the pseudogene TRBV3-2) and J usage is TRBJ1-2, with 7 positions matching TRBD1. V was clipped by 4 bases and J by 4 bases; unmatched bases: 6. Germline V gives CDR1 LGHDT, CDR2 YNNKEL (reference sequence). This CDR3 contains 14 residues. The CDR3 bases are TGTGCCAGCAGCCCAGACAGGGCCAGCTATGGCTACACCTTC. As protein: CASSPDRASYGYTF.

V is TRBV10-3 and J is TRBJ2-7; 13 bases line up with TRBD2. The germline V gene has CDR1 ENHRY and CDR2 SYGVKD. The V gene end was trimmed by 4 bases and the J gene end by 2 bases; junction bases not matched to a gene: 2. The CDR3 sequence is 15 residues long. The CDR3 DNA is TGTGCCATCAGTGGTGGACTAGCGGGAGCCTACGAGCAGTACTTC. Protein sequence: CAISGGLAGAYEQYF.